This passage covers 15 T cell receptor beta chains from one sample sequenced in a study of blood T cell repertoires in COVID-19 (TCRdb year 2020). Library preparation employed the immunoSEQ multiplex PCR assay. What TCRdb holds here is the immuneACCESS table cut down to in-frame rearrangements. Part of the clones is not present; checked against another copy, under half of the missing clones reflect an unresolved V gene, and the others are unexplained. The sample includes around 56,000 clones, with more than 75% observed a single time. Of the sample, approximately 6.9% falls within the top ten clones. The material sequenced was peripheral blood. The receptors here all came from a man between 60 and 75 years old with active or convalescent COVID-19.

The CDR3 spells CASSLAYGGGQGDSPLHF. The CDR3 DNA sequence: TGTGCCAGCAGCTTAGCCTATGGAGGGGGACAGGGTGATTCACCCCTCCACTTT. The chain couples TRBV7-9 to TRBJ1-6; 9 nucleotides align to TRBD1. The CDR3 extends over 18 amino acids. The ends lost 0 bases at V and 8 bases at J; junction bases unmatched: 11. Germline loops: CDR1 SEHNR, CDR2 FQNEAQ (reference sequence).

This chain uses TRBV5-4 with TRBJ1-1; D is possibly TRBD1 (5 bases). The germline V gene has CDR1 SGHNT and CDR2 YYREEE (reference sequence). V was shortened by 10 bases and J by 6 bases, with 19 bases between the two germline ends. CDR3 length: 13 residues. DNA for the CDR3: TGTGCCGCCGGCCTGGCGGGGGGGGCTGAAGCTTTCTTT. Amino acid sequence: CAAGLAGGAEAFF.

V gene TRBV7-2 combines with J gene TRBJ2-7, with 9 bases fitting TRBD1. This CDR3 spans 15 amino acids. Trimming took 5 bases from V and 3 from J; bases not matched to a gene: 8. Germline V gene lookup returns CDR1 SGHTA and CDR2 FQGNSA. CDR3: CASSPENRGRYEQYF. CDR3 bases: TGTGCCAGCAGCCCGGAAAACAGGGGGCGCTACGAGCAGTACTTC.

The chain combines TRBV7-2 with TRBJ2-3; 11 bases match TRBD2. The CDR3 has 16 amino acids. CDR1 is SGHTA and CDR2 is FQGNSA in the germline V gene. CDR3: CASGASGGPTVDTQYF. The CDR3 nucleotides are TGTGCATCAGGGGCTAGCGGGGGGCCAACAGTTGATACGCAGTATTTT.

V is TRBV27 and J is TRBJ2-7; 8 nucleotides agree with TRBD1. CDR1 and CDR2 from the germline V gene are MNHEY and SMNVEV (reference sequence). The CDR3 has 15 residues. The J segment lost 4 bases and the V segment lost 0 bases, leaving 5 bases of the junction unmatched. The CDR3: CASSLSGTGFYEQYF. The CDR3 DNA reads as TGTGCCAGCAGTTTATCCGGGACAGGTTTTTACGAGCAGTACTTC.

The CDR3 DNA follows: TGTGCCAGCAGCTTAATTGGCGGATCCCAAGAGACCCAGTACTTC. Its protein product is CASSLIGGSQETQYF. This sequence joins TRBV7-3 and TRBJ2-5; unclear D gene. Germline values: CDR1 SGHTA, CDR2 FQGTGA. The CDR3 has 15 residues. Trimming cost V 1 base and J 1 base, with 10 bases left between them.

This clone came up once. The chain has TRBV28 and TRBJ1-6; D gene ambiguous. The CDR3 length is 14 residues. Germline CDR1 reads MDHEN; CDR2 reads SYDVKM. The V end was cut by 2 bases, the J end by 9 bases, with 11 bases between. The CDR3: CASSLRSSSSPLHF. In DNA form, the CDR3 reads TGTGCCAGCAGTTTACGCAGTAGCTCTTCACCCCTCCACTTT.

The V and J genes are TRBV20-1 and TRBJ1-6; 7 bases line up with TRBD1. V was clipped by 3 bases and J by 8 bases; unmatched bases: 13. The CDR3 covers 16 residues. CDR1 and CDR2 from the germline V gene are DFQATT and SNEGSKA (reference sequence). This CDR3 reads CSASGGVGRGYSPLHF. DNA for the CDR3: TGCAGTGCTAGTGGCGGGGTCGGCAGGGGGTATTCACCCCTCCACTTT.

The gene calls are TRBV28 and TRBJ1-5; TRBD1 matches 9 bases. CDR1 and CDR2 from the germline V gene are MDHEN and SYDVKM. This CDR3 has 14 amino acids. Germline trimming cut 3 bases from V and 7 bases from J; bases unmatched to any gene: 4. The CDR3 protein is CASSFGTGSQPQHF. For the CDR3, the DNA is TGTGCCAGCAGTTTCGGGACAGGGTCCCAGCCCCAGCATTTT.

The rearrangement joins TRBV6-5 to TRBJ1-2, with D hard to call. The CDR3 is 13 amino acids. V was clipped by 7 bases and J by 3 bases, with 12 bases between them. Germline V gene data show CDR1 as MNHEY and CDR2 as SVGAGI. The CDR3 reads CASTPAGYYGYTF. In DNA, the CDR3 is TGTGCCAGCACCCCCGCCGGTTACTATGGCTACACCTTC.

This clone was counted only a few times. This chain joins TRBV2 and TRBJ1-5; tentatively, D is TRBD1 (5 bases). Trimming took off 3 bases at V and 3 bases at J, with 9 bases between the two ends. CDR1 SNHLY and CDR2 FYNNEI come from the germline V gene. CDR3 length: 14 residues. The CDR3: CASSDRQFNQPQHF. In nucleotides, the CDR3 is TGTGCCAGCAGTGACCGACAGTTCAATCAGCCCCAGCATTTT. Full variable domain (missing parts from reference TRBV2 and TRBJ1-5): EPEVTQTPSHQVTQMGQEVILRCVPISNHLYFYWYRQILGQKVEFLVSFYNNEISEKSEIFDDQFSVERPDGSNFTLKIRSTKLEDSAMYFCASSDRQFNQPQHFGDGTRLSIL.

This clone was seen a handful of times. The CDR3 sequence: CASSYGGGVWYF. CDR3 coding DNA: TGTGCCAGCAGTTACGGAGGGGGGGTATGGTACTTC. The rearrangement uses TRBV6-5 and TRBJ2-7, with D perhaps matching TRBD2 (7 bases). The CDR3 is 12 residues long. V was trimmed by 2 bases and J by 12 bases, leaving 14 bases between them. Germline V gene data show CDR1 as MNHEY and CDR2 as SVGAGI.

V usage is TRBV25-1 and J usage is TRBJ2-7, with TRBD2 matching 7 bases. In germline, CDR1 is MGHDK, CDR2 SYGVNS. V lost 3 bases, J lost 4 bases, and 3 bases stayed unmatched. The CDR3 has 13 residues. This CDR3 is CASSDGGGYEQYF. CDR3 DNA: TGTGCCAGCAGTGACGGGGGAGGGTACGAGCAGTACTTC.

V and J are TRBV4-3 and TRBJ2-7, with 9 positions matching TRBD1. CDR3 length equals 16 residues. CDR1 is LGHNA and CDR2 is YSLEER in the germline V gene. Trimming took 0 bases from V and 2 from J; bases not matched to a gene: 5. The CDR3 sequence: CASSQDHTGGAYEQYF. For the CDR3, the DNA is TGCGCCAGCAGCCAAGACCACACAGGGGGCGCCTACGAGCAGTACTTC.

This clone was observed a single time. CDR3: CASSSGQPEAFF. The CDR3 DNA is TGCGCCAGCAGCTCGGGACAGCCTGAAGCTTTCTTT. The chain combines TRBV5-1 with TRBJ1-1, with TRBD1 identical over 7 bases. V gave up 3 bases and J gave up 6 bases; unmatched junction bases: 2. The CDR3 contains 12 residues. Germline CDR1 reads SGHRS; CDR2 reads YFSETQ.